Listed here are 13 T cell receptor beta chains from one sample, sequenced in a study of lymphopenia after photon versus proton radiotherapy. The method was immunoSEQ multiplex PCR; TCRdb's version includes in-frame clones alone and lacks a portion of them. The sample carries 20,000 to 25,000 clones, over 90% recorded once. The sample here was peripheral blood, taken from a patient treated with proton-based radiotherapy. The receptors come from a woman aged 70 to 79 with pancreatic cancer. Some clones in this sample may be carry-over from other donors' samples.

The chain's CDR3 is CSVDGGEGGAGTDTQYF. The CDR3 nucleotides are TGCAGCGTTGATGGGGGAGAAGGAGGGGCGGGGACAGATACGCAGTATTTT. The rearrangement uses TRBV29-1 and TRBJ2-3; TRBD2 might be the D (6 bases). V shed 3 bases and J shed 3 bases, with 22 bases lying between them. Germline-derived CDR1 and CDR2 are SQVTM and ANQGSEA. The CDR3 runs to 17 residues.

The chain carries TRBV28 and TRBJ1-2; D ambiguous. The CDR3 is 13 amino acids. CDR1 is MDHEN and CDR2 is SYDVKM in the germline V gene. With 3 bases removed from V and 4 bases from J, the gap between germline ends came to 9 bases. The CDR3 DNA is TGTGCCAGCAGTTTCGGAGCGGGCTATGGCTACACCTTC. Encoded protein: CASSFGAGYGYTF.

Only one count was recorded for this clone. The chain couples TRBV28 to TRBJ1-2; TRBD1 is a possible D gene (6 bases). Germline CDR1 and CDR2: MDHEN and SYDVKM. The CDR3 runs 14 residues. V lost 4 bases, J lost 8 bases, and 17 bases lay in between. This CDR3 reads CASSSQGSLRGYTF. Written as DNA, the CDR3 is TGTGCCAGCAGTTCGCAGGGGTCCCTAAGGGGCTACACCTTC.

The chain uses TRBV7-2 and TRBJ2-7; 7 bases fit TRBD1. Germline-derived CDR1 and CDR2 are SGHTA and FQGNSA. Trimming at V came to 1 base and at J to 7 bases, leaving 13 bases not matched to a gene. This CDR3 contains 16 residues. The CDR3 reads CASSLEGADRVQEQYF. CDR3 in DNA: TGTGCCAGCAGCTTAGAAGGAGCTGACAGGGTCCAAGAGCAGTACTTC.

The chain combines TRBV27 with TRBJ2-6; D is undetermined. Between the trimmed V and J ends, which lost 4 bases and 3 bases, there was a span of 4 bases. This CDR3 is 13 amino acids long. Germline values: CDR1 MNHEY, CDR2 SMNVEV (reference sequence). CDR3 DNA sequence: TGTGCCAGCAGTTACCATGGGGCCAACGTCCTGACTTTC. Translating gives CASSYHGANVLTF.

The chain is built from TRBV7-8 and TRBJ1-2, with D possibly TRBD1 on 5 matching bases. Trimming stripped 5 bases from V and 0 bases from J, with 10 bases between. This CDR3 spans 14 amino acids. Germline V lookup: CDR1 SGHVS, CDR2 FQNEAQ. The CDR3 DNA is TGTGCCAGCAGCATGGACACAGCTAACTATGGCTACACCTTC. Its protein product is CASSMDTANYGYTF.

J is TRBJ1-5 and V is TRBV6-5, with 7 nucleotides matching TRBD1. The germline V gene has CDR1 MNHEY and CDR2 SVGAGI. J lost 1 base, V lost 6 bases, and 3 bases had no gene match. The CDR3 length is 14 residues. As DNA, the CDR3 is TGTGCCAGCAGGACAGGGACGAGCAATCAGCCCCAGCATTTT. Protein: CASRTGTSNQPQHF.

The CDR3 sequence: CASSQAKVGNTIYF. In nucleotides, the CDR3 is TGCGCCAGCAGCCAAGCTAAAGTCGGAAACACCATATATTTT. The chain carries TRBV4-1 and TRBJ1-3; D remains ambiguous. This CDR3 is built from 14 residues. Trimming pared 1 base from V and 4 bases from J, leaving 8 bases between. CDR1 MGHRA and CDR2 YSYEKL come from the germline V gene.

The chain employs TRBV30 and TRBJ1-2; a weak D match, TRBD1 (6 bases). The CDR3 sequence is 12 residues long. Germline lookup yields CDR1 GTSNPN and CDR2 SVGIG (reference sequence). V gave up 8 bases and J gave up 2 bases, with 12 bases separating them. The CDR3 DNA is TGTGCCAGACCAACAGGGAACTATGGCTACACCTTC. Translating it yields CARPTGNYGYTF.

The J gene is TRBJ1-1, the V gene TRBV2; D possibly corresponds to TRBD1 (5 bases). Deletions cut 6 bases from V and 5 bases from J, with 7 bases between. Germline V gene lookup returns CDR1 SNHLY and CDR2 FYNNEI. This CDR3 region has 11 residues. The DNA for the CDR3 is TGTGCCAGCAGGTGGGGGACTGAAGCTTTCTTT. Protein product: CASRWGTEAFF.

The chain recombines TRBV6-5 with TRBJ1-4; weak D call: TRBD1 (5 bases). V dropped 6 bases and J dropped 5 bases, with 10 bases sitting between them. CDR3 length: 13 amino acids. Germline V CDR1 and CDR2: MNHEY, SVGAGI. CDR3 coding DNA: TGTGCCAGCAGCAGGGCACTAAATGAAAAACTGTTTTTT. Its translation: CASSRALNEKLFF.

In nucleotides, the CDR3 is TGCGCCAGCAGCTTGGCCCCGGGATATCAGCCCCAGCATTTT. Translated: CASSLAPGYQPQHF. This chain uses TRBV5-1 with TRBJ1-5; D remains ambiguous. V was pared by 0 bases and J by 5 bases, with 9 bases between. The germline V gene has CDR1 SGHRS and CDR2 YFSETQ. The CDR3 has 14 residues.

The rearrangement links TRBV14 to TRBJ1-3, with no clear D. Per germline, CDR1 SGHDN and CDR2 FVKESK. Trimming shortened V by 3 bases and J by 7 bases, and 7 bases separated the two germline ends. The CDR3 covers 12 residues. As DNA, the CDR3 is TGTGCCAGCAGCCACAGCGGGAACACCATATATTTT. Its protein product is CASSHSGNTIYF. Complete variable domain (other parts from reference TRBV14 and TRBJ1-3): EAGVTQFPSHSVIEKGQTVTLRCDPISGHDNLYWYRRVMGKEIKFLLHFVKESKQDESGMPNNRFLAERTGGTYSTLKVQPAELEDSGVYFCASSHSGNTIYFGEGSWLTVV.